This entry lists 4 T cell receptor beta chains sequenced from one sample in a study of somatic mutations in cytotoxic T cells in rheumatoid arthritis. Sequencing used immunoSEQ multiplex PCR; TCRdb keeps in-frame clones, though not all of them. The sample holds around 19,000 clones, roughly two thirds seen once. What was sequenced was CD8+ T cells sorted from blood. All receptors come from an adult with rheumatoid arthritis.

V usage is TRBV19 and J usage is TRBJ1-2; TRBD1 matches 7 bases. V was pared by 5 bases and J by 11 bases, with 8 bases of the junction left unmatched. Germline assignment: CDR1 LNHDA and CDR2 SQIVND (reference sequence). This CDR3 comprises 12 residues. The CDR3 is CASSPRDSTYTF. CDR3 DNA sequence: TGTGCCAGTAGTCCTAGGGACAGCACATACACCTTC.

This clone was detected only a few times. V gene TRBV5-1 combines with J gene TRBJ2-1, with unresolved D. Between the trimmed V and J ends, which lost 3 bases and 6 bases, there was a span of 10 bases. CDR3 size: 13 residues. The germline gives CDR1 SGHRS, CDR2 YFSETQ. CDR3 in amino acids: CASSWTMGNEQFF. The CDR3 DNA reads TGCGCCAGCAGCTGGACGATGGGCAATGAGCAGTTCTTC.

This rearrangement joins TRBV4-2 to TRBJ2-7, with D maybe TRBD2 (7 bases). CDR3 length: 14 amino acids. Germline CDR1 reads LGHNA; CDR2 reads YNFKEQ. V was clipped by 0 bases and J by 7 bases, with 13 bases between them. CDR3 sequence reads: CASSQDGGAREQYF. The CDR3 DNA sequence: TGTGCCAGCAGCCAAGATGGGGGGGCGCGGGAGCAGTACTTC.

To note about this clone: Distinct nucleotide sequences in the sample also encode this CDR3. The chain couples TRBV19 to TRBJ1-1; D remains unclear. CDR1 LNHDA and CDR2 SQIVND come from the germline V gene (reference sequence). CDR3 size: 13 residues. Trimming stripped 5 bases from V and 1 base from J, with 8 bases between. The CDR3 reads CASSLSGNTEAFF. The CDR3 DNA reads as TGTGCCAGTAGTCTCTCAGGGAACACTGAAGCTTTCTTT.